In its sample, the clone carrying this T cell receptor beta chain was seen once. Its cognate antigen is unknown. This may be a read error, as it is one base from a much larger clone. The length of the CDR3 is 12 residues. Germline V lookup: CDR1 SGHRS, CDR2 YFSETQ. The sequenced template was RNA, covering the TCR beta CDR3 region. First-round RT-PCR used HTBI primers; second-round multiplex PCR followed. From the multiplex PCR reads, TCRdb called clonotypes with MiXCR, one entry per CDR3 protein. The sample consists of hundreds of thousands of distinct CDR3 sequences, about 24% of them appearing once. Patients with other autoimmune diseases, uncontrolled infections, pregnancy or lactation were excluded. The PBMCs were taken from approximately 11 ml of fresh peripheral blood. This specimen comes from a study of Graves' ophthalmopathy and Graves' hyperthyroidism. Study-level information: Untreated patients at initial diagnosis provided peripheral blood.

The study, taken as a whole, reports: Most clonotypes expanded in thyroid above 0.001 frequency were present in blood too.

Input material: peripheral blood. The receptor was derived from a woman between 18 and 30 years old with stable Graves' hyperthyroidism. Some clones in this sample may be carry-over from other donors' samples. The V and J genes are TRBV5-1 and TRBJ1-1, with D possibly being TRBD1 (6 bases). CDR3 amino acids: CASRGSGAEACF. CDR3 DNA: TGCGCCAGCAGAGGGTCGGGGGCTGAAGCTTGCTTT.